These 27 T cell receptor beta chains were sequenced from one sample in a study of CD8 T cells in Susac syndrome. Random hexamers were used to reverse transcribe about 0.45 to 1 ug of RNA. From the immunoSEQ multiplex PCR reads, TCRdb called clonotypes with MiXCR, one entry per CDR3 protein. The sample lists more than 85,000 distinct CDR3 sequences, 95% to 98% occurring once. Sequenced material: CD4+ T cells from PBMCs. Receptors originate from a human donor in good health.

The chain links TRBV6-2 or TRBV6-3 to TRBJ2-1; 8 bases fit TRBD2. V lost 2 bases and J lost 0; bases outside the gene matches: 12. Germline V gene data show CDR1 as MNHEY and CDR2 as SVGEGT. The length of the CDR3 is 19 residues. The CDR3 sequence is CASSYGGWERGHSYNEQFF. CDR3 coding DNA: TGTGCCAGCAGTTACGGGGGGTGGGAGCGGGGGCACTCCTACAATGAGCAGTTCTTC.

The rearrangement uses TRBV29-1 and TRBJ2-1; D gene uncertain. Germline lookup yields CDR1 SQVTM and CDR2 ANQGSEA. The CDR3 consists of 12 residues. Deletions cut 2 bases from V and 4 bases from J, with 6 bases between. CDR3 bases: TGCAGCGTTGAACGTGGATACAATGAGCAGTTCTTC. This sequence encodes CSVERGYNEQFF.

V usage is TRBV7-9 and J usage is TRBJ2-1; 11 positions agree with TRBD2. From germline, CDR1 is SEHNR and CDR2 FQNEAQ (reference sequence). J lost 15 bases, V lost 3 bases, and 7 bases had no gene match. This CDR3 is built from 13 residues. The CDR3 protein is CASSLTSGKSWFF. The DNA for the CDR3 is TGTGCCAGCAGCTTGACTAGCGGGAAGTCGTGGTTCTTC.

The chain is built from TRBV7-2 and TRBJ1-5, with D possibly matching TRBD1 (6 bases). The CDR3 contains 15 residues. V lost 1 base and J lost 5, with 12 bases in between. Germline V gene lookup returns CDR1 SGHTA and CDR2 FQGNSA. For the CDR3, the DNA is TGTGCCAGCAGCTTAGTGGGGGCTTTATATCAGCCCCAGCATTTT. It is translated as CASSLVGALYQPQHF.

The chain is built from TRBV3-1 and TRBJ2-2; the D is unclear. CDR1 and CDR2 from the germline V gene are LGHDT and YNNKEL (reference sequence). This CDR3 is 13 amino acids long. Trimming took 6 bases from V and 2 from J, leaving 7 bases between them. The chain's CDR3 is CASSPFNTGELFF. The CDR3 bases are TGTGCCAGCAGTCCCTTCAACACCGGGGAGCTGTTTTTT. Looking up the rest from reference TRBV3-1 and TRBJ2-2 gives the full variable domain: DTAVSQTPKYLVTQMGNDKSIKCEQNLGHDTMYWYKQDSKKFLKIMFSYNNKELIINETVPNRFSPKSPDKAHLNLHINSLELGDSAVYFCASSPFNTGELFFGEGSRLTVL.

V and J are TRBV23-1 and TRBJ2-7, with D tentatively TRBD1 (7 bases). TRBV23-1 is an open reading frame, and its role is uncertain. V was trimmed by 8 bases and J by 0 bases, leaving 14 bases between them. This CDR3 is 14 amino acids long. CDR3 protein: CASGGGTVSYEQYF. In DNA, the CDR3 is TGCGCCAGCGGAGGGGGGACAGTCTCCTACGAGCAGTACTTC.

The rearrangement links TRBV5-8 to TRBJ1-2, with D possibly TRBD1 on 6 matching bases. CDR1 is SGHTS, CDR2 YDEGEE, per germline. The CDR3 length is 11 residues. V lost 9 bases and J 4 bases, leaving 10 bases between the germline ends. DNA for the CDR3: TGTGCCATACAGGGAGCCTATGGCTACACCTTC. Residues: CAIQGAYGYTF.

The rearrangement joins TRBV27 to TRBJ2-6; D not resolved. V dropped 4 bases and J dropped 4 bases, with 8 bases sitting between them. From germline, CDR1 is MNHEY and CDR2 SMNVEV (reference sequence). The CDR3 spans 14 residues. The CDR3, as DNA: TGTGCCAGCAGTTCCCAATCAGGGGCCAACGTCCTGACTTTC. Translation: CASSSQSGANVLTF.

The chain recombines TRBV24-1 with TRBJ2-6; D call uncertain. V was pared by 2 bases and J by 6 bases, with 10 bases between. The CDR3 has 15 amino acids. Germline CDR1 and CDR2: KGHDR and SFDVKD. The CDR3 here is CATSDSRIAANVLTF. The DNA for the CDR3 is TGTGCCACCAGTGATTCGAGGATAGCGGCCAACGTCCTGACTTTC.

This sequence joins TRBV29-1 and TRBJ2-7; D remains unclear. Trimming stripped 4 bases from V and 6 bases from J, with 19 bases between. The length of the CDR3 is 14 residues. CDR1 and CDR2 from the germline V gene are SQVTM and ANQGSEA. The CDR3 spells CSVGSGGLRPEQYF. The CDR3, as DNA: TGCAGCGTTGGGTCTGGCGGCCTACGCCCCGAGCAGTACTTC.

The rearrangement links TRBV4-1 to TRBJ2-7, with D possibly matching TRBD1 (5 bases). CDR3 size: 15 residues. V lost 8 bases, J lost 2 bases, and 19 bases lay in between. In germline, CDR1 is MGHRA, CDR2 YSYEKL. The CDR3 coding sequence is TGCGCCAGCCGGAGCGTGTTTTCCAGGGCCTACGAGCAGTACTTC. This sequence encodes CASRSVFSRAYEQYF.

The V and J genes are TRBV20-1 and TRBJ2-5, with 8 bases fitting TRBD2. This CDR3 spans 14 amino acids. Trimming removed 5 bases from V and 5 bases from J; junction bases left unmatched: 10. The germline V gene has CDR1 DFQATT and CDR2 SNEGSKA (reference sequence). This CDR3 reads CSARTQAGEETQYF. CDR3 nucleotide sequence: TGCAGTGCTCGAACGCAAGCGGGGGAGGAGACCCAGTACTTC.

The J gene is TRBJ2-5, the V gene TRBV9; 7 nucleotides line up with TRBD1. The CDR3 runs to 15 residues. The germline gives CDR1 SGDLS, CDR2 YYNGEE. V was clipped by 2 bases and J by 3 bases; unmatched bases: 7. CDR3 amino acids: CASSVSPGTEETQYF. Written as DNA, the CDR3 is TGTGCCAGCAGCGTCTCGCCCGGGACAGAAGAGACCCAGTACTTC.

The rearrangement uses TRBV29-1 and TRBJ2-1; D perhaps matches TRBD1 (5 bases). V dropped 1 base and J dropped 6 bases, with 13 bases sitting between them. The CDR3 is 14 residues long. CDR1 is SQVTM, CDR2 ANQGSEA, per germline. CDR3 coding DNA: TGCAGCGTTGAAGTGATAGACAGACCCAATGAGCAGTTCTTC. Amino acid sequence: CSVEVIDRPNEQFF.

This clonotype has just one count. The chain employs TRBV9 and TRBJ2-5; 8 nucleotides line up with TRBD2. With 0 bases clipped from V and 5 bases from J, the junction kept 6 bases outside the gene matches. Per the germline V gene, CDR1 is SGDLS and CDR2 is YYNGEE. CDR3 length equals 15 residues. CDR3 in DNA: TGTGCCAGCAGCGTAGACGGGAGGGCCCGGGAGACCCAGTACTTC. Translating it yields CASSVDGRARETQYF.

The chain joins TRBV3-1 to TRBJ2-1, with TRBD2 identical over 7 bases. Germline CDR1 LGHDT, CDR2 YNNKEL (reference sequence). The V segment lost 4 bases and the J segment 4 bases; nucleotides outside the gene matches: 16. The CDR3 extends over 18 amino acids. The DNA of the CDR3 is TGTGCCAGCAGCCGGGAAATACCGGGCGGGAGAGTATACAATGAGCAGTTCTTC. Residues: CASSREIPGGRVYNEQFF.

The V gene is TRBV7-9, the J gene TRBJ1-5; the D gene is possibly TRBD1 (6 bases). Germline values: CDR1 SEHNR, CDR2 FQNEAQ (reference sequence). This CDR3 region has 16 residues. V was shortened by 4 bases and J by 2 bases, with 15 bases between the two germline ends. CDR3 nucleotides: TGTGCCAGCAGCTCACCGGGATCAGGGGGCAATCAGCCCCAGCATTTT. Residues: CASSSPGSGGNQPQHF.

V usage is TRBV12-3 or TRBV12-4 and J usage is TRBJ2-7, with D unclear. CDR3 size: 12 residues. Trimming stripped 7 bases from V and 6 bases from J, with 13 bases between. The CDR3 DNA follows: TGTGCCAGCACTAAGGCGAAGGGCGAGCAGTACTTC. Translation gives CASTKAKGEQYF.

This chain joins TRBV28 and TRBJ1-1; maybe TRBD1 (6 bases). The CDR3 sequence is 14 residues long. The V gene lost 0 bases and the J gene lost 1 base, with 6 bases spanning the gap. Germline values: CDR1 MDHEN, CDR2 SYDVKM. CDR3 sequence: CASSLWGANTEAFF. The CDR3, as DNA: TGTGCCAGCAGTTTATGGGGGGCGAACACTGAAGCTTTCTTT.

V is TRBV20-1 and J is TRBJ2-3, with 10 bases lining up with TRBD2. Losses at the gene ends were 5 bases for V and 3 bases for J; bases not matched to a gene: 8. This CDR3 comprises 15 residues. Germline V gene lookup returns CDR1 DFQATT and CDR2 SNEGSKA (reference sequence). DNA for the CDR3: TGCAGTGCTGCCTGGACTAGCGGAAAAACAGATACGCAGTATTTT. Amino acid sequence: CSAAWTSGKTDTQYF.

The rearrangement joins TRBV7-9 to TRBJ1-1; unclear D gene. Per germline, CDR1 SEHNR and CDR2 FQNEAQ (reference sequence). The V and J ends lost 1 base and 8 bases respectively, with 11 bases between them. CDR3 length: 13 amino acids. The DNA of the CDR3 is TGTGCCAGCAGCTTAGGGGAGGTTGCCGAAGCTTTCTTT. Its protein is CASSLGEVAEAFF.

This clonotype was detected only once. J is TRBJ1-5 and V is TRBV19; D possibly corresponds to TRBD1 (5 bases). Germline V gives CDR1 LNHDA, CDR2 SQIVND (reference sequence). Trimming removed 2 bases from V and 4 bases from J, with 9 bases in between. The CDR3 has 14 amino acids. The CDR3 loop reads CASSIYQGNQPQHF. The CDR3 DNA reads TGTGCCAGTAGTATATACCAGGGAAATCAGCCCCAGCATTTT. Variable domain in full (rest from reference TRBV19 and TRBJ1-5): DGGITQSPKYLFRKEGQNVTLSCEQNLNHDAMYWYRQDPGQGLRLIYYSQIVNDFQKGDIAEGYSVSREKKESFPLTVTSAQKNPTAFYLCASSIYQGNQPQHFGDGTRLSIL.

This sequence joins TRBV20-1 and TRBJ2-5, with D tentatively TRBD2 (5 bases). The CDR3 consists of 12 residues. V lost 5 bases and J 2 bases, leaving 9 bases between the germline ends. The germline gives CDR1 DFQATT, CDR2 SNEGSKA (reference sequence). CDR3 amino acids: CSAQDWQETQYF. The CDR3 region has the DNA TGCAGTGCTCAGGACTGGCAAGAGACCCAGTACTTC.

On this clonotype: Its ends do not fully match the called genes, so a read error is possible. V is TRBV3-1 and J is TRBJ2-7; 7 nucleotides align to TRBD2. Germline assignment: CDR1 LGHDT and CDR2 YNNKEL (reference sequence). The CDR3 totals 15 residues. The CDR3 DNA reads TGTGCCAGCAGCCAAGCGGCGGGAGCCTCCCACGAGCAGTACTTC. Translating it yields CASSQAAGASHEQYF.

The chain combines TRBV12-3 or TRBV12-4 with TRBJ2-6, with a possible D match to TRBD2 (5 bases). CDR3 size: 15 residues. The V end was cut by 3 bases, the J end by 8 bases, with 14 bases between. As DNA, the CDR3 is TGTGCCAGCAGTTTTGGCGACTGGAGGACCAACGTCCTGACTTTC. Translation: CASSFGDWRTNVLTF.

The chain is built from TRBV19 and TRBJ2-7, with 9 nucleotides matching TRBD1. From germline, CDR1 is LNHDA and CDR2 SQIVND (reference sequence). The CDR3 has 14 amino acids. The junction had 10 bases not matched to a gene; V was cut back by 3 bases and J by 10 bases. The CDR3 here is CASSIPGTGTGQYF. Here the CDR3 DNA reads TGTGCCAGTAGTATCCCTGGGACAGGGACGGGACAGTACTTC.

The chain employs TRBV20-1 and TRBJ2-7; D could derive from TRBD1 or TRBD2 (5 bases each). Germline loops: CDR1 DFQATT, CDR2 SNEGSKA (reference sequence). V was trimmed by 3 bases and J by 6 bases, leaving 9 bases between them. The CDR3 contains 11 residues. This CDR3 reads CSASRDGEQYF. CDR3 DNA: TGCAGTGCTAGTCGGGACGGCGAGCAGTACTTC.